The text below deals with one T cell receptor (beta chain). The sample holds one count of this clonotype. There is no known antigen for this receptor. A junction end diverges from the germline sequence, so it may reflect a read error. This sample is part of a study of tumor-infiltrating lymphocytes in primary liver carcinoma (dated by TCRdb to 2017 to 2019). Context from the whole study: The five patients, three men and two women aged 30 to 69 years, had hepatocellular carcinoma (four) or combined HCC and intrahepatic cholangiocarcinoma (one). The five patients had tumors staged T1-T3 N0M0, with maximum diameters ranging from roughly 4.2 to 10 cm. Each sample produced roughly 3.65 to 8 million productive TCRbeta reads, and read depth showed no significant difference between tissue types. TCRbeta repertoire sequencing, expression microarrays and whole-exome sequencing were combined in the study across five regions of each liver tumor, with adjacent normal tissue and blood also included. TCRbeta repertoire sequencing covered about 35 specimens from 5 patients: around 25 tumor regions, 5 adjacent noncancerous liver tissues and 5 peripheral blood samples. To link TCRbeta repertoire diversity with the local molecular phenotype, the roughly 23 tumor region samples were profiled using Agilent mRNA microarrays. High reproducibility was observed for the technical replicate repertoires, with mean shared-clone rates about 0.89 and correlation coefficients above 0.95.

Starting from roughly 540 ng total RNA, TCRbeta-specific cDNA was produced by reverse transcription with a constant-region primer and ProtoScript II reverse transcriptase. TCRbeta libraries were built with three nested multiplex PCR rounds, a slightly modified ARM-PCR procedure. Each of the first two PCR rounds ran for about 10 cycles and used multiplex TRBV1-TRBV30 forward primers together with a Cbeta reverse primer. Sample barcodes and Illumina adapters were attached in a final 25-cycle PCR using Deep VentR polymerase. Before sequencing, amplicons of 200-500 bp were gel-purified using a QIAquick gel extraction kit. TCRbeta amplicons were sequenced on an Illumina HiSeq 2500 with 250-bp paired-end reads. As for the original processing: Reads were quality-trimmed with Trimmomatic v0.33, and paired reads were merged with FLASH v1.2.11 to recover full CDR3 sequences. V, D and J germline segments were assigned to the rearranged TCRbeta sequences by MiGEC v1.2.1b. Clonotype statistics and Shannon-Wiener diversity indices were computed with VDJtools v1.0.0. To reduce sampling bias, subsequent analyses other than the diversity analysis used only the 250 most abundant clonotypes in each sample. TCRdb reprocessed the public reads (quality trimming at Q25 with fastp, clone calling with MiXCR) and kept in-frame beta chains. Each CDR3 protein gets just one entry, which takes the most common genes and DNA from the rows behind it. The V and J calls and clone size come from TCRdb's table, not from the authors' own analysis. This sample comprises approximately 73,000 distinct CDR3 sequences, over 55% of them detected only once. About 13% of the sample belongs to the ten largest clones.

Measured from the cysteine to the phenylalanine, the CDR3 is 16 residues long. This entry keeps only the CDR3 DNA: 48 bases, framed from base 1. Reading the germline V gene gives CDR1 MDHEN and CDR2 SYDVKM. Without any cell sorting, total RNA and DNA were co-extracted from about 21-30 mg of bulk tissue using the AllPrep DNA/RNA mini kit. Between late 2015 and early 2016, roughly 5 patients in China with histopathologically diagnosed primary liver carcinoma had their tumors surgically resected. Patients had chronic HBV infection and were treatment-naive at sampling. Each tumor was sampled at five spatially separated regions: the tumor centre plus the superior, inferior, left-lateral and right-lateral poles. More than 75% viable tumor cells were found by histology in every tumor sample. Fresh tumor and adjacent tissue pieces were bisected; one half was stored in RNAlater at -80°C, the other sent for histology.

Study-wide findings and limitations: With just a handful of patients in the study, the authors point out that the findings should be validated in a larger study. Because the samples were bulk and unsorted, CD4+ and CD8+ T cell repertoires could not be compared. A significantly larger repertoire fraction was made up by the top 250 clones in tumors than in blood (p = 0.039). Just about 7.5-25% of top clones turned up in all five regions of a tumor, which suggests spatial heterogeneity among tumor-infiltrating T cells. Because only the TCR beta chain was sequenced and unpaired alpha chains were not captured, true repertoire diversity is likely underestimated. Pairs of tumor regions showed greater repertoire overlap (mean about 35%) than tumor-adjacent pairs (roughly 17%) or tumor-blood pairs (approximately 14%), which is consistent with antigen-driven expansion.

Sequencing was performed on liver tumor tissue from sampling region 4. The sample's cell subset or site, from its label and the paper: tumor region T4, right-lateral pole. Recombination linked TRBV28 to TRBJ2-7; a weak D assignment points to TRBD1 (6 bases agree). This clonotype originated in a woman aged 60-75 years with primary liver carcinoma and hepatitis B virus infection. The DNA sequence reads TGTGACAGCACCTATTCCCACACCGGGACAAGCTACGAGCAGTACTTC. This codes for CDSTYSHTGTSYEQYF.